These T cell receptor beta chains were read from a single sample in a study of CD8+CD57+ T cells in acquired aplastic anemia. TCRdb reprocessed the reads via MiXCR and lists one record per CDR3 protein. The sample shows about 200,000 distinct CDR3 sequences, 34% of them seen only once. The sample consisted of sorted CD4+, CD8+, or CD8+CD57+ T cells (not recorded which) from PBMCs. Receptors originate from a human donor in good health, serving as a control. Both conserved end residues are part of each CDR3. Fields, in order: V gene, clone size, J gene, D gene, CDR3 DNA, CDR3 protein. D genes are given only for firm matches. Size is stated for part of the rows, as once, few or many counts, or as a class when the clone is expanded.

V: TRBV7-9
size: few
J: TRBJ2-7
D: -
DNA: TGTGCCAGCAGCTTAGGCCTGGGGGAGCAGTACTTC
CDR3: CASSLGLGEQYF

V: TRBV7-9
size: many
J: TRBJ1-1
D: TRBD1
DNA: TGTGCCAGCAAATCACCGGGACAGATGAACACTGAAGCTTTCTTT
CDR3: CASKSPGQMNTEAFF

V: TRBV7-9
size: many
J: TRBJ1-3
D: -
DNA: TGTGCCAGCAGCTTAGGACGGGGACGAAACTCTGGAAACACCATATATTTT
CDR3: CASSLGRGRNSGNTIYF

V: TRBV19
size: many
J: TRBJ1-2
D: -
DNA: TGTGCCAGTAGTATCGGGGGAAGGGGCTATGGCTACACCTTC
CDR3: CASSIGGRGYGYTF

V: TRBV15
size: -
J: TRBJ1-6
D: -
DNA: TGTGCCACCAGCAGAGATCCACCAGGGTCCGTTTTCCATTCACCCCTCCACTTT
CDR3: CATSRDPPGSVFHSPLHF

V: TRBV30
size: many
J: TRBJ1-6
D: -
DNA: TGTGCCTGGAGTGTACACAATAATTCACCCCTCCACTTT
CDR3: CAWSVHNNSPLHF

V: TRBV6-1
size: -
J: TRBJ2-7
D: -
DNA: TGTGCCAGCAGTGCTATTTGGGGGACCACCTACGAGCAGTACTTC
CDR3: CASSAIWGTTYEQYF

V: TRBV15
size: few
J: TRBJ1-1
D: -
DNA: TGTGCCACCAGCAGAGATAAAGGACAGAACACTGAAGCTTTCTTT
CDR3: CATSRDKGQNTEAFF

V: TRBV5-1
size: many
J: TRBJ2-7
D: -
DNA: TGCGCCAGCAGCTTGAGGGGGAATTACTACGAGCAGTACTTC
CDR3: CASSLRGNYYEQYF

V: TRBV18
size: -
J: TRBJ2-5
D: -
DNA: TGTGCCAGCTCACCAGGCGGACAGCAGACCCAGTACTTC
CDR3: CASSPGGQQTQYF

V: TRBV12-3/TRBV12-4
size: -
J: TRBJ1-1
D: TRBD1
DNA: TGTGCCAGCAGTTTAGCGTGGACAGGGGGGAACACTGAAGCTTTCTTT
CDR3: CASSLAWTGGNTEAFF

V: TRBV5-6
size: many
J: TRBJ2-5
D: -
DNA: TGTGCCAGCAGCTTTTTCGTGGGTTGGGAGACCCAGTACTTC
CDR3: CASSFFVGWETQYF

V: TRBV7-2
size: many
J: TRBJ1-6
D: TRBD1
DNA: TGTGCCAGCAGCCCGACAGGGGGAAGTTCACCCCTCCACTTT
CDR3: CASSPTGGSSPLHF

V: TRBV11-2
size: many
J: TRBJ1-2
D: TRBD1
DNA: TGTGCCAGCAGCTTAGATCGCTCCGGGACAGGTGGCTACACCTTC
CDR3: CASSLDRSGTGGYTF

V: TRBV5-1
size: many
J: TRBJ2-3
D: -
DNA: TGCGCCAGCAGCACACTAGACAGAGGCACAGATACGCAGTATTTT
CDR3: CASSTLDRGTDTQYF

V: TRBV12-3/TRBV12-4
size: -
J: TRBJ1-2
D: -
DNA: TGTGCCAGCAGTTTAGTCTGGGGGGGCTATGGCTACACCTTC
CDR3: CASSLVWGGYGYTF

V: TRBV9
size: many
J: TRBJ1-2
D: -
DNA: TGTGCCAGCAGCGAGGGACCGTGGACAGACTATGGCTACACCTTC
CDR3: CASSEGPWTDYGYTF

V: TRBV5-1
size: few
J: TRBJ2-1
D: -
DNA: TGCGCCAGCAGCTTAATAACTACACCAGACAATGAGCAGTTCTTC
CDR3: CASSLITTPDNEQFF

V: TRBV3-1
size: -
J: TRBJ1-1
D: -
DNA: TGTGCCAGCAGCCAAGGTGTAGTCGCTGAAGCTTTCTTT
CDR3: CASSQGVVAEAFF

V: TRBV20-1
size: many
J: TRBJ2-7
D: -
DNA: TGCAGTGCTAGCAGGGATTACGAGCAGTACTTC
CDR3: CSASRDYEQYF

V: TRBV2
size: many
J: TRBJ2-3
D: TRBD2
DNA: TGTGCCAGCTGCCTAGTAGCGGGGGACACAGATACGCAGTATTTT
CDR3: CASCLVAGDTDTQYF

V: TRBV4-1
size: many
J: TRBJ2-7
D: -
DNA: TGCGCCAGCAGCCAAGATTGGGAGAGCCATAAGTACTTC
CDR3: CASSQDWESHKYF

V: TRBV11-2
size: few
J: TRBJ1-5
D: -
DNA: TGTGCCAGCAGCTTAGAAAGGGGGGGCGATCAGCCCCAGCATTTT
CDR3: CASSLERGGDQPQHF

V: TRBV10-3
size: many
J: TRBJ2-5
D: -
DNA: TGTGCCATCAGTGAGTCGGAGACCCAGTACTTC
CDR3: CAISESETQYF

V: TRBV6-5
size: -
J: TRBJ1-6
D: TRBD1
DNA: TGTGCCAGCAGTTACTTGGTGGGACAGCCTAATTCACCCCTCCACTTT
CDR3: CASSYLVGQPNSPLHF

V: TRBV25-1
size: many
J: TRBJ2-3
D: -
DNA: TGTGCCAGCAGTTGGGGGCTAGGGTGGGCAGATACGCAGTATTTT
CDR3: CASSWGLGWADTQYF

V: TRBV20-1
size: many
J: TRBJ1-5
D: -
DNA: TGCAGTGCTAGAGTAGATAGCAATCAGCCCCAGCATTTT
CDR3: CSARVDSNQPQHF

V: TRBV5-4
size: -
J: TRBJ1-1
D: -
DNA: TGTGCCAGCAGCTTGTGGTGCACAGGGATAGGAGGGGACACTGAAGCTTTCTTT
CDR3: CASSLWCTGIGGDTEAFF

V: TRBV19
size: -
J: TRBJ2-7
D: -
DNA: TGTGCCAGTAGTATGTGGATGGGGGAATCCTACGAGCAGTACTTC
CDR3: CASSMWMGESYEQYF

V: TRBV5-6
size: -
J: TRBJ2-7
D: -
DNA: TGTGCCAGCAGTCCAATAGCGGCGGCCCATGCATACGAGCAGTACTTC
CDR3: CASSPIAAAHAYEQYF

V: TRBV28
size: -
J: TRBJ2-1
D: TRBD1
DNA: TGTGCCAGCAGTTTGGGTTTGGGACAGGGGTTTATGGCGTCCTACAATGAGCAGTTCTTC
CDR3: CASSLGLGQGFMASYNEQFF

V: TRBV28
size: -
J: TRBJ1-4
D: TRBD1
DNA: TGTGCCAGCACCCAACCGGGACAGGGAACTAATGAAAAACTGTTTTTT
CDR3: CASTQPGQGTNEKLFF

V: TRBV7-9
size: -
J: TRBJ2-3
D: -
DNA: TGTGCCAGCAGCCAGATAACAGATACGCAGTATTTT
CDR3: CASSQITDTQYF

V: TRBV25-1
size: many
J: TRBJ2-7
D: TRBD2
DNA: TGTGCCAGCAGTGGGACTAGCGGAACCTACGAGCAGTACTTC
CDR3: CASSGTSGTYEQYF

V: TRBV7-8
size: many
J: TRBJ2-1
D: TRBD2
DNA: TGTGCCAGCTCTTTGGGGCGGGGGGCCTACAATGAGCAGTTCTTC
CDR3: CASSLGRGAYNEQFF

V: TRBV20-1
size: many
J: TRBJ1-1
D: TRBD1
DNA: TGCAGTGCTAGTAAACAGGGGACGAACACTGAAGCTTTCTTT
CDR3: CSASKQGTNTEAFF

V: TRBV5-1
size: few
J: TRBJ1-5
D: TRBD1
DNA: TGCGCCAGCAGCTTTTCAGGGGGCCGCAATCAGCCCCAGCATTTT
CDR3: CASSFSGGRNQPQHF

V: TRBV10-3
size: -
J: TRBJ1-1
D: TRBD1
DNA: TGTGCCATCAGTGGTGGGACAGGGGGCGGTAGCACTGAAGCTTTCTTT
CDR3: CAISGGTGGGSTEAFF

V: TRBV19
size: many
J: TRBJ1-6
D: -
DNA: TGTGCCAGTAGTATTTCTGTCACATCACCCCTCCACTTT
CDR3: CASSISVTSPLHF

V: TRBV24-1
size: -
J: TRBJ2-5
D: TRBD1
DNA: TGTGCCACCAGTGATCGACAGGGTTGGGATCAGCCCCAGTACTTC
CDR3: CATSDRQGWDQPQYF

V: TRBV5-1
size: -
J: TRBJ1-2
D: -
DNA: TGCGCCAGCAGCCTACTCGGGGGAGCGGGCGCCTATGGCTACACCTTC
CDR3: CASSLLGGAGAYGYTF

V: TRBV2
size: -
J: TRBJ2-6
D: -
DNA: TGTGCCAGCAGAAGGACCCCTGGGGCCAACGTCCTGACTTTC
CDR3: CASRRTPGANVLTF

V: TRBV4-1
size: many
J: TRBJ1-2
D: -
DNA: TGCGCCAGCAGCCGAATCAGGGTAGCCTATGGCTACACCTTC
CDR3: CASSRIRVAYGYTF

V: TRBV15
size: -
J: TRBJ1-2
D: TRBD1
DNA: TGTGCCGCCAGCGGGTCTACAGGGGGAATCTATGGCTACACCTTC
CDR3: CAASGSTGGIYGYTF

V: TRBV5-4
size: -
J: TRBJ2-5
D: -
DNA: TGTGCCAGCAGCTTAAGTCAGGGGAAAAAGACCCAGTACTTC
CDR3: CASSLSQGKKTQYF

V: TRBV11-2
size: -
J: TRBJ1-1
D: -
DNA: TGTGCCAGCAGCTTAGAGACCTACACTGAAGCTTTCTTT
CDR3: CASSLETYTEAFF

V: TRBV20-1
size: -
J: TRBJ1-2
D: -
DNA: TGCAGTGCCACCTATGGCTACACCTTC
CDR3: CSATYGYTF

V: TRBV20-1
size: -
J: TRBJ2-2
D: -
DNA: TGCAGTGCTAGGGTCGGGACAGGGGAGCTGTTTTTT
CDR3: CSARVGTGELFF

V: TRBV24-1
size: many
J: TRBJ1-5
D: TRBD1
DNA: TGTGCCACCAGTGATTCAACAGGGGGAGGCAATCAGCCCCAGCATTTT
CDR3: CATSDSTGGGNQPQHF

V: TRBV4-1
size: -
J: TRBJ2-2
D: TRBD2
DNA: TGCGCCAGCAGCCTGGGACTACGTGGCACCGGGGAGCTGTTTTTT
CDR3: CASSLGLRGTGELFF

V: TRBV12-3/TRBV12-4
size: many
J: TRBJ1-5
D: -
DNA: TGTGCCAGCAGTTTGGGAGGACAGCCCCAGCATTTT
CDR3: CASSLGGQPQHF

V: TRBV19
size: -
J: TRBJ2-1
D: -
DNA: TGTGCCAGTAGTATATCACGAACTAGTTATGAGCAGTTCTTC
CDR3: CASSISRTSYEQFF

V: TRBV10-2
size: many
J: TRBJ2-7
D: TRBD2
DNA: TGCGCCAGCAGTGGCCCGGGACTAGCGGTACGCTCCTACGAGCAGTACTTC
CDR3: CASSGPGLAVRSYEQYF

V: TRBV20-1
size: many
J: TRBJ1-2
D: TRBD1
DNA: TGCAGTGCTCATTCCGGGACAGGGACCTCCTATGGCTACACCTTC
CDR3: CSAHSGTGTSYGYTF

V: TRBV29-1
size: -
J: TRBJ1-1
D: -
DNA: TGCAGCGTTGTGTACCGGGACACGAACACTGAAGCTTTCTTT
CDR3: CSVVYRDTNTEAFF

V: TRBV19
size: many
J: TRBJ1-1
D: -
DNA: TGTGCCAGTAGTATAGAAAGGGGCGCGCGGAACACTGAAGCTTTCTTT
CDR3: CASSIERGARNTEAFF

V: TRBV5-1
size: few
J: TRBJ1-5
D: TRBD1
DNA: TGCGCCAGCAGCTTGGTTACGGGACAGGGTCAGCCCCAGCATTTT
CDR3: CASSLVTGQGQPQHF